This TCR beta chain was identified in a study of T cell repertoires in cytomegalovirus infection. Overall study context: CMV infection plus the matching HLA type was flagged by public TCR beta signatures.

Using its own MiXCR run on the reads, TCRdb lists one record per CDR3 protein. The sample lists 150,000 to 160,000 distinct CDR3 sequences; less than 25% were seen once. Comments on this clonotype: Its specificity is not known.

J gave up 5 bases and V 6 bases, and 8 bases lay outside the gene matches. Germline loops: CDR1 MNHNS, CDR2 SASEGT. The CDR3 contains 15 residues. General observations from the study: Cumulative frequency (of public TCR beta family members) identified carriers of CMV plus the relevant HLA.

J is TRBJ2-2 and V is TRBV6-1, with 8 bases aligning to TRBD1. Sequencing used PBMCs. This clonotype was sampled from a human donor in good health (CMV status not recorded). Some clones in this sample may be carry-over from other donors' samples. The CDR3 sequence is CASRIGQGRTGELFF. DNA for the CDR3: TGTGCCAGCAGAATCGGACAGGGTCGTACCGGGGAGCTGTTTTTT.